This T cell receptor (beta chain) was recorded in a study of cytomegalovirus exposure and HLA in healthy donors. Study findings and constraints: Analysis performed later showed TCR beta chains linked to HLA being more clonally expanded than equally common others. Earlier analysis looked at TCR beta V segments, and most were productive about 87% or about 30% of the time. Accurate prediction of HLA-A and HLA-B alleles (for most subjects) was reportedly achieved from TCR beta sequences.

For this clone: What it binds is unknown.

CDR3 length: 14 amino acids. Germline CDR1 reads MRHNA; CDR2 reads SNTAGT. V was trimmed by 2 bases and J by 0 bases, leaving 4 bases between them. A multiplex PCR was run with 60 Vbeta primers and 13 Jbeta primers. How the authors handled the data: In a later analysis, the count reached some 73 million unique TCR beta chains, with roughly 9.9 million shared. The method was immunoSEQ multiplex PCR; TCRdb's version includes in-frame clones alone and lacks a portion of them. The DNA gave D and trimming, while V, J and clone size come from that table. The table includes more than 200,000 clones, over 80% detected once.

Sequences were obtained from PBMCs. This clonotype originated in a man in his forties in good health and CMV-seropositive. The chain combines TRBV6-4 with TRBJ2-2; D remains ambiguous. The CDR3 reads CASSDGANTGELFF. CDR3 bases: TGTGCCAGCAGTGACGGAGCGAACACCGGGGAGCTGTTTTTT.